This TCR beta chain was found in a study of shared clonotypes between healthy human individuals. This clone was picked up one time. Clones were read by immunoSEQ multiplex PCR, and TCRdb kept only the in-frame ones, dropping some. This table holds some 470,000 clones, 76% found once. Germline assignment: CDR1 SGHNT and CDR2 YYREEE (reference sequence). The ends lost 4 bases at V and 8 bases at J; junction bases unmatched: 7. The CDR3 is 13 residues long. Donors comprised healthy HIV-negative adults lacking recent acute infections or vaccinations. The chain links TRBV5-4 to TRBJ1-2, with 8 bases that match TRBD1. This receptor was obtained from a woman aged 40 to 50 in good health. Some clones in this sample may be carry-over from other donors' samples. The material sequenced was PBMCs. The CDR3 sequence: CASSRTGMWGYTF. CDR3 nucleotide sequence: TGTGCCAGCAGCCGGACAGGGATGTGGGGCTACACCTTC.